This T cell receptor beta chain was sequenced during a study of identical twins. General observations from the study: Models came in too low on out-of-frame TCR alpha sharing in monozygotic twins.

In germline, CDR1 is SGHDN, CDR2 FVKESK. The CDR3 has 14 residues. V was pared by 6 bases and J by 6 bases, with 4 bases of the junction left unmatched. TCRdb itself ran the 5' RACE reads through MiXCR, one entry per CDR3 protein. The sample carries roughly 500,000 distinct CDR3 sequences, roughly 21% recorded once. Details on this clonotype: Its antigen is not known.

The sample also formed part of further work on T cells expressing NK-cell markers.

The sequence was obtained from a woman in her late teens or twenties in good health. V and J are TRBV14 and TRBJ2-1, with 11 bases aligning to TRBD2. The specimen was CD4+ T cells sorted from blood. This CDR3 reads CASSIAGGRNEQFF. The CDR3 DNA follows: TGTGCCAGCAGTATAGCGGGGGGGCGCAATGAGCAGTTCTTC.